Listed here are 18 T cell receptor beta chains from one sample, sequenced in a study of blood T cell repertoires in COVID-19. Measured with immunoSEQ multiplex PCR; TCRdb has only the in-frame clones, and not every one. The table includes under 130,000 clones, 70% to 90% detected once. Material: peripheral blood. The receptors come from a woman aged 55-70 years with acute or convalescent COVID-19.

The chain links TRBV11-2 to TRBJ2-7, with D perhaps TRBD2 (5 bases). CDR1 and CDR2 from the germline V gene are SGHAT and FQNNGV. This CDR3 comprises 13 residues. The germline V and J ends were trimmed by 5 bases and 3 bases, with 11 bases remaining between them. The CDR3 reads CASSLPGVYEQYV. Here the CDR3 DNA reads TGTGCCAGCAGCCTCCCCGGGGTCTACGAGCAGTACGTC.

This clone was detected once. V usage is TRBV5-1 and J usage is TRBJ1-6, with D hard to call. V dropped 1 base and J dropped 7 bases, with 6 bases sitting between them. The CDR3 loop spans 13 amino acids. Germline assignment: CDR1 SGHRS and CDR2 YFSETQ. The CDR3 loop reads CASSLNMNSPLHF. CDR3 DNA sequence: TGCGCCAGCAGCTTGAATATGAATTCACCCCTCCACTTT.

This chain links TRBV6-5 with TRBJ1-6; TRBD1 is a possible D gene (6 bases). This CDR3 region has 15 residues. Trimming stripped 5 bases from V and 6 bases from J, with 14 bases between. Per the germline V gene, CDR1 is MNHEY and CDR2 is SVGAGI. In DNA form, the CDR3 reads TGTGCCAGCAGTCCTCGGGACAAAGTTAATTCACCCCTCCACTTT. This encodes CASSPRDKVNSPLHF.

CDR3 loop: CASSPGLLAYEQYF. The DNA for the CDR3 is TGCGCCAGCAGCCCGGGACTTCTGGCCTACGAGCAGTACTTC. The chain recombines TRBV5-1 with TRBJ2-7, with D maybe TRBD2 (6 bases). The germline V gene has CDR1 SGHRS and CDR2 YFSETQ. This CDR3 is built from 14 residues. V was cut by 4 bases and J by 2 bases, with 13 bases left in between. Using reference TRBV5-1 and TRBJ2-7 for the parts outside the CDR3, the full variable domain is KAGVTQTPRYLIKTRGQQVTLSCSPISGHRSVSWYQQTPGQGLQFLFEYFSETQRNKGNFPGRFSGRQFSNSRSEMNVSTLELGDSALYLCASSPGLLAYEQYFGPGTRLTVT.

The chain recombines TRBV10-3 with TRBJ2-1, with 7 bases matching TRBD2. Germline lookup yields CDR1 ENHRY and CDR2 SYGVKD. The CDR3 covers 15 residues. Germline trimming cut 2 bases from V and 10 bases from J; bases unmatched to any gene: 11. CDR3 region: CAISEGLDPRREQFF. CDR3 DNA sequence: TGTGCCATCAGTGAGGGACTAGACCCACGTAGGGAGCAGTTCTTC.

The chain carries TRBV15 and TRBJ1-2; TRBD1 matches 11 bases. The V segment lost 4 bases and the J segment 7 bases; nucleotides outside the gene matches: 8. CDR3 length: 15 residues. The germline gives CDR1 LNHNV, CDR2 YYDKDF (reference sequence). CDR3 nucleotide sequence: TGTGCCACCAGCAAACAGGACAGGGGGCGAAGTGGCTACACCTTC. As protein: CATSKQDRGRSGYTF. The full variable domain, in which reference TRBV15 and TRBJ1-2 provide the parts outside the CDR3, is DAMVIQNPRYQVTQFGKPVTLSCSQTLNHNVMYWYQQKSSQAPKLLFHYYDKDFNNEADTPDNFQSRRPNTSFCFLDIRSPGLGDTAMYLCATSKQDRGRSGYTFGSGTRLTVV.

V and J are TRBV11-3 and TRBJ2-3; possibly TRBD2 for D (6 bases). CDR3 length equals 14 residues. Germline V CDR1 and CDR2: SGHNT, YENEEA. V lost 4 bases and J lost 5, with 13 bases in between. CDR3 region: CASSYPGSVDTQYF. Written as DNA, the CDR3 is TGTGCCAGCAGCTACCCCGGGAGTGTAGATACGCAGTATTTT.

The chain is built from TRBV28 and TRBJ1-2; tentative D call: TRBD1 (6 bases). The germline V and J ends were trimmed by 5 bases and 4 bases, with 11 bases remaining between them. This CDR3 is built from 13 residues. The germline V gene encodes CDR1 MDHEN and CDR2 SYDVKM. The CDR3 loop reads CASSATGGYGYTF. DNA of the CDR3: TGTGCCAGCAGTGCGACAGGCGGCTATGGCTACACCTTC.

This clone was seen only once. The chain combines TRBV5-1 with TRBJ1-6; no firm D call. The V and J ends lost 0 bases and 7 bases respectively, with 14 bases between them. CDR3 length: 16 amino acids. The germline CDR1 and CDR2 sequences are SGHRS and YFSETQ. The CDR3 nucleotides are TGCGCCAGCAGCTTGGGGGCCGGTATAGGAAATTCACCCCTCCACTTT. This codes for CASSLGAGIGNSPLHF.

This clone was seen a single time. The chain links TRBV27 to TRBJ1-5, with D maybe TRBD1 (5 bases). Germline V gene lookup returns CDR1 MNHEY and CDR2 SMNVEV (reference sequence). V was clipped by 3 bases and J by 6 bases, with 18 bases between them. The CDR3 totals 16 residues. The DNA of the CDR3 is TGTGCCAGCAGTTTTTACCTTACAGGAATAATTCAGCCCCAGCATTTT. Its translation is CASSFYLTGIIQPQHF.

The J gene is TRBJ1-1, the V gene TRBV2; D may be TRBD1 (6 bases). The CDR3 runs 14 residues. V was cut by 4 bases and J by 4 bases, with 13 bases left in between. Germline-derived CDR1 and CDR2 are SNHLY and FYNNEI. The chain's CDR3 is CASSVTGRSTEAFF. In DNA, the CDR3 is TGTGCCAGCAGTGTAACAGGGCGCAGCACTGAAGCTTTCTTT.

V usage is TRBV19 and J usage is TRBJ1-2; no firm D call. In germline, CDR1 is LNHDA, CDR2 SQIVND (reference sequence). The CDR3 sequence is 14 residues long. The V end lost 0 bases, the J end lost 6 bases, and 11 bases lay between the germline ends. CDR3 nucleotide sequence: TGTGCCAGTAGTATAGAGCACAGTGGAAATGGCTACACCTTC. Translated, it gives CASSIEHSGNGYTF.

Only one count was recorded for this clone. The chain recombines TRBV3-1 (or the pseudogene TRBV3-2) with TRBJ2-1, with 10 bases fitting TRBD2. The CDR3 runs 17 residues. The germline V gene has CDR1 LGHDT and CDR2 YNNKEL (reference sequence). V was pared by 4 bases and J by 3 bases, with 9 bases of the junction left unmatched. The CDR3 sequence is CASSRSGRAFSYNEQFF. The CDR3 region has the DNA TGTGCCAGCAGCCGAAGCGGGAGGGCCTTTAGCTACAATGAGCAGTTCTTC.

This clone showed up just a few times. The J gene is TRBJ2-7, the V gene TRBV30; 9 nucleotides match TRBD1. This CDR3 region has 13 residues. J was trimmed by 3 bases and V by 4 bases; bases with no gene match: 4. Per the germline V gene, CDR1 is GTSNPN and CDR2 is SVGIG (reference sequence). The CDR3 DNA reads as TGTGCCTGGACCGGGACAGGGATCTACGAGCAGTACTTC. Its protein is CAWTGTGIYEQYF.

This chain uses TRBV30 with TRBJ1-5, with 8 bases that match TRBD1. The CDR3 is 14 residues long. Germline CDR1 GTSNPN, CDR2 SVGIG (reference sequence). After removal of 2 bases from V and 5 bases from J, the junction contained 5 bases not matched to a gene. The CDR3 coding sequence is TGTGCCTGGAGTCGCGGACAGGGCGATCAGCCCCAGCATTTT. Its translation is CAWSRGQGDQPQHF.

The rearrangement uses TRBV3-1 (or the pseudogene TRBV3-2) and TRBJ1-1; TRBD1 aligns across 7 bases. V lost 0 bases to trimming and J lost 4 bases; unmatched junction nucleotides: 5. The CDR3 covers 15 residues. Germline loops: CDR1 LGHDT, CDR2 YNNKEL (reference sequence). In nucleotides, the CDR3 is TGTGCCAGCAGCCAAGATTTGACAGGGCCCACTGAAGCTTTCTTT. It is translated as CASSQDLTGPTEAFF.

This clone was seen only a few times. The J gene is TRBJ1-3, the V gene TRBV7-8; maybe TRBD1 (6 bases). The V gene lost 3 bases and the J gene lost 7 bases, with 13 bases spanning the gap. The length of the CDR3 is 14 residues. CDR1 and CDR2 from the germline V gene are SGHVS and FQNEAQ. The DNA of the CDR3 is TGTGCCAGCAGCTTTACAGGGAATGCGAACACCATATATTTT. Its protein is CASSFTGNANTIYF.

This clone occurred a few times. The chain recombines TRBV9 with TRBJ2-5, with D tentatively TRBD1 (5 bases). This CDR3 has 13 amino acids. Germline-derived CDR1 and CDR2 are SGDLS and YYNGEE. Trimming cost V 5 bases and J 7 bases, with 15 bases left between them. CDR3 sequence reads: CASSLGATGTQYF. The CDR3 DNA is TGTGCCAGCAGTTTAGGGGCTACCGGGACCCAGTACTTC.